This entry lists 25 T cell receptor beta chains sequenced from one sample in a study of blood T cell repertoires in COVID-19. The repertoire was sequenced with immunoSEQ multiplex PCR; TCRdb's copy has only in-frame clones and lacks some. This sample has 97,000 or so clones, with around 80% found just once. Sequenced sample: peripheral blood. The receptors originated from a man in his fifties or sixties with acute or convalescent COVID-19.

This clone was detected only a few times. V usage is TRBV9 and J usage is TRBJ1-5; 12 bases are shared with TRBD1. Germline V lookup: CDR1 SGDLS, CDR2 YYNGEE. The ends lost 4 bases at V and 7 bases at J; junction bases unmatched: 6. CDR3 length equals 15 residues. CDR3 nucleotides: TGTGCCAGCAGCCCGGGACAGGGGGCTCGGCAGCCCCAGCATTTT. It encodes CASSPGQGARQPQHF. Together with reference TRBV9 and TRBJ1-5, the CDR3 gives the full variable domain: DSGVTQTPKHLITATGQRVTLRCSPRSGDLSVYWYQQSLDQGLQFLIQYYNGEERAKGNILERFSAQQFPDLHSELNLSSLELGDSALYFCASSPGQGARQPQHFGDGTRLSIL.

The V gene is TRBV24-1, the J gene TRBJ2-3; D may be TRBD2 (5 bases). V was clipped by 2 bases and J by 0 bases, with 14 bases between them. Germline V gene lookup returns CDR1 KGHDR and CDR2 SFDVKD. This CDR3 is built from 17 residues. The CDR3 bases are TGTGCCACCAGTGATTCGTTAGTCCCGGGGAGCACAGATACGCAGTATTTT. It is translated as CATSDSLVPGSTDTQYF.

The V call is TRBV7-9, the J call TRBJ1-1; TRBD1 agrees at 9 bases. The CDR3 contains 13 residues. The V and J ends lost 5 bases and 10 bases, in that order; junction bases with no gene match: 8. The V gene's germline CDR1 is SEHNR and CDR2 FQNEAQ (reference sequence). The CDR3 region is CASSREQGALAFF. The CDR3 region has the DNA TGTGCCAGCAGCCGGGAACAGGGGGCCTTAGCTTTCTTT. The variable domain in full, completed from reference TRBV7-9 and TRBJ1-1, reads DTGVSQNPRHKITKRGQNVTFRCDPISEHNRLYWYRQTLGQGPEFLTYFQNEAQLEKSRLLSDRFSAERPKGSFSTLEIQRTEQGDSAMYLCASSREQGALAFFGQGTRLTVV.

The V and J genes are TRBV30 and TRBJ2-3; D uncertain. V was pared by 4 bases and J by 6 bases, with 11 bases between. This CDR3 comprises 12 residues. From germline, CDR1 is GTSNPN and CDR2 SVGIG (reference sequence). In DNA form, the CDR3 reads TGTGCCTGGACCGCAGGTCACGATACGCAGTATTTT. Amino acid sequence: CAWTAGHDTQYF.

This clone has at least ten counts. The V gene is TRBV19, the J gene TRBJ1-1; D is perhaps TRBD1 (5 bases). The V gene lost 0 bases and the J gene lost 8 bases, with 16 bases spanning the gap. The CDR3 contains 15 residues. CDR1 and CDR2 (germline): LNHDA, SQIVND (reference sequence). CDR3 protein: CASSIEGRGTLEAFF. In DNA, the CDR3 is TGTGCCAGTAGTATAGAAGGGCGGGGCACTTTGGAAGCTTTCTTT. The complete variable domain, with remaining parts taken from reference TRBV19 and TRBJ1-1, reads DGGITQSPKYLFRKEGQNVTLSCEQNLNHDAMYWYRQDPGQGLRLIYYSQIVNDFQKGDIAEGYSVSREKKESFPLTVTSAQKNPTAFYLCASSIEGRGTLEAFFGQGTRLTVV.

The V and J genes are TRBV7-8 and TRBJ2-5, with TRBD2 identical over 9 bases. CDR1 and CDR2 (germline): SGHVS, FQNEAQ. J was trimmed by 4 bases and V by 5 bases; bases with no gene match: 14. CDR3 length equals 17 residues. The DNA for the CDR3 is TGTGCCAGCAGCCAAAGAGCGGGGGGCCGACTAGGAGAGACCCAGTACTTC. This translates into CASSQRAGGRLGETQYF.

V is TRBV29-1 and J is TRBJ1-3; D unresolved. The CDR3 loop spans 12 amino acids. Germline CDR1 and CDR2: SQVTM and ANQGSEA. V lost 5 bases and J lost 0, with 5 bases in between. For the CDR3, the DNA is TGCAGCGTTCTGTACTCTGGAAACACCATATATTTT. The encoded protein is CSVLYSGNTIYF.

This rearrangement joins TRBV7-8 to TRBJ2-5; 10 positions agree with TRBD2. V gave up 5 bases and J gave up 5 bases; unmatched junction bases: 14. The germline V gene has CDR1 SGHVS and CDR2 FQNEAQ. This CDR3 has 17 residues. For the CDR3, the DNA is TGTGCCAGCAGCCCCCCAGGGAGCGGGGGGGCGAGGGAGACCCAGTACTTC. Encoded protein: CASSPPGSGGARETQYF.

The chain employs TRBV29-1 and TRBJ1-1; TRBD1 matches at 7 bases. The V gene end was trimmed by 6 bases and the J gene end by 0 bases; junction bases not matched to a gene: 7. CDR3 length: 14 amino acids. Germline CDR1 and CDR2: SQVTM and ANQGSEA. Here the CDR3 DNA reads TGCAGCGTCGACAGGGAGCAGATGAACACTGAAGCTTTCTTT. Its translation: CSVDREQMNTEAFF.

The count of this clone is one. The V gene is TRBV6-2 or TRBV6-3, the J gene TRBJ2-7; a possible D gene is TRBD2 (5 bases). Germline V gene sequence: CDR1 MNHEY, CDR2 SVGEGT. This CDR3 has 14 residues. V lost 4 bases and J lost 2, with 12 bases in between. CDR3 loop: CASSWAGGTYEQYV. DNA for the CDR3: TGTGCCAGCAGTTGGGCCGGAGGAACCTACGAGCAGTACGTC.

In this sample, this clone turned up a few times. The rearrangement joins TRBV12-3 or TRBV12-4 to TRBJ1-2, with 8 nucleotides matching TRBD1. The CDR3 consists of 13 residues. Germline trimming cut 4 bases from V and 6 bases from J; bases unmatched to any gene: 4. CDR3 amino acids: CASSWGQVDGYTF. The CDR3 coding sequence is TGTGCCAGCAGTTGGGGACAGGTAGATGGCTACACCTTC.

This clone has just one count. The rearrangement links TRBV12-3 or TRBV12-4 to TRBJ1-1; no firm D call. Trimming removed 6 bases from V and 10 bases from J, with 12 bases in between. This CDR3 is 11 amino acids long. The CDR3 DNA reads as TGTGCCAGCAGCTTCCGAGGGTTAGCTTTCTTT. Translated: CASSFRGLAFF.

The chain carries TRBV6-1 and TRBJ2-3; possible D gene TRBD2, 6 bases. This CDR3 has 18 amino acids. V was cut by 4 bases and J by 0 bases, with 20 bases left in between. From germline, CDR1 is MNHNS and CDR2 SASEGT. The CDR3 DNA follows: TGTGCCAGCAGTGCTTACTCGGGGCTAGCGCCTAGCACAGATACGCAGTATTTT. Amino acid sequence: CASSAYSGLAPSTDTQYF.

The V gene is TRBV9, the J gene TRBJ1-2, with D tentatively TRBD1 (5 bases). This CDR3 is 16 amino acids long. CDR1 and CDR2 from the germline V gene are SGDLS and YYNGEE. The germline V and J ends were trimmed by 4 bases and 2 bases, with 18 bases remaining between them. CDR3 DNA sequence: TGTGCCAGCAGCTCTTTTGGGACTTCTTCAAACTATGGCTACACCTTC. This gives the protein CASSSFGTSSNYGYTF.

This chain uses TRBV30 with TRBJ1-5; D is possibly TRBD1 (6 bases). There are 15 residues in the CDR3. V lost 0 bases and J 4 bases, leaving 13 bases between the germline ends. Germline values: CDR1 GTSNPN, CDR2 SVGIG (reference sequence). The CDR3 DNA is TGTGCCTGGAGTGTACGGGGGGCTCCTAATCAGCCCCAGCATTTT. Translation gives CAWSVRGAPNQPQHF.

The genes are TRBV3-1 (or the pseudogene TRBV3-2) and TRBJ1-2; possible D gene TRBD1, 6 bases. The V gene lost 5 bases and the J gene lost 3 bases, with 19 bases spanning the gap. The germline V gene has CDR1 LGHDT and CDR2 YNNKEL (reference sequence). This CDR3 spans 16 amino acids. The CDR3 here is CASSIIGQSRDYGYTF. The DNA for the CDR3 is TGTGCCAGCAGCATAATCGGACAGTCACGGGACTATGGCTACACCTTC.

V and J are TRBV30 and TRBJ1-1; TRBD1 is a possible D gene (5 bases). The CDR3 has 17 amino acids. The ends were cut back, 4 bases at V and 0 bases at J, with 21 bases in the middle. Germline CDR1 reads GTSNPN; CDR2 reads SVGIG (reference sequence). The CDR3 here is CAWNVFGRQTMNTEAFF. CDR3 sequence (DNA): TGTGCCTGGAATGTATTTGGGCGACAGACGATGAACACTGAAGCTTTCTTT.

Only a few counts were recorded for this clone. The gene calls are TRBV27 and TRBJ2-4, with D perhaps matching TRBD1 (6 bases). Germline CDR1 is MNHEY and CDR2 is SMNVEV (reference sequence). Between the trimmed V and J ends, which lost 10 bases and 0 bases, there was a span of 19 bases. This CDR3 contains 16 residues. The CDR3 DNA reads TGTGCCACAAGAAAGGGGGACACCATAGCCAAAAACATTCAGTACTTC. It codes for CATRKGDTIAKNIQYF.

The chain combines TRBV5-4 with TRBJ2-6, with D possibly TRBD1 on 6 matching bases. The CDR3 runs 17 residues. V dropped 4 bases and J dropped 4 bases, with 18 bases sitting between them. Germline V gives CDR1 SGHNT, CDR2 YYREEE (reference sequence). CDR3 bases: TGTGCCAGCAGCCGCCGGGACACCCCTGCCGGGGCCAACGTCCTGACTTTC. It encodes CASSRRDTPAGANVLTF.

This rearrangement joins TRBV12-3 or TRBV12-4 to TRBJ1-1; D is possibly TRBD1 (6 bases). The CDR3 has 11 residues. V was cut by 6 bases and J by 7 bases, with 9 bases left in between. In DNA form, the CDR3 reads TGTGCCAGCAGAGTACAGGGTGAAGCTTTCTTT. Protein sequence: CASRVQGEAFF.

The chain uses TRBV12-3 or TRBV12-4 and TRBJ1-1, with D tentatively TRBD1 (5 bases). V was clipped by 4 bases and J by 8 bases, with 11 bases between them. This CDR3 has 12 residues. The CDR3 bases are TGTGCCAGCAGTTGGGAGGGGACCGAAGCTTTCTTT. Translated: CASSWEGTEAFF.

This clone was seen once. The rearrangement links TRBV2 to TRBJ2-3; 8 bases map to TRBD2. The V gene end was trimmed by 5 bases and the J gene end by 0 bases; junction bases not matched to a gene: 7. This CDR3 spans 16 amino acids. CDR1 and CDR2 (germline): SNHLY, FYNNEI. The CDR3 DNA is TGTGCCAGCAGTCCACTAGCGGTGAGGAGCACAGATACGCAGTATTTT. This encodes CASSPLAVRSTDTQYF.

The rearrangement uses TRBV6-5 and TRBJ1-2, with TRBD1 as a possible D gene (5 bases). CDR3 length: 16 residues. In germline, CDR1 is MNHEY, CDR2 SVGAGI. V shed 0 bases and J shed 3 bases, with 14 bases lying between them. Here the CDR3 DNA reads TGTGCCAGCAGTTACTCCTGGGGGGGAGAAGACTATGGCTACACCTTC. Encoded protein: CASSYSWGGEDYGYTF.

This clone was recorded once. The V and J genes are TRBV6-2 or TRBV6-3 and TRBJ2-7; D remains unclear. CDR3 length equals 13 residues. The germline V and J ends were trimmed by 3 bases and 3 bases, with 9 bases remaining between them. From germline, CDR1 is MNHEY and CDR2 SVGEGT. The CDR3 DNA is TGTGCCAGCAGTTATCGGGTCGACTACGAGCAGTACGTC. Protein: CASSYRVDYEQYV.

This chain connects TRBV15 to TRBJ1-2, with a weak D call TRBD1 (5 bases). V gave up 3 bases and J gave up 5 bases, with 16 bases separating them. Germline CDR1 is LNHNV and CDR2 is YYDKDF (reference sequence). The length of the CDR3 is 15 residues. The DNA of the CDR3 is TGTGCCACCAGCAGTTTATTGCAGGGTGAATATGGCTACACCTTC. It translates to CATSSLLQGEYGYTF.